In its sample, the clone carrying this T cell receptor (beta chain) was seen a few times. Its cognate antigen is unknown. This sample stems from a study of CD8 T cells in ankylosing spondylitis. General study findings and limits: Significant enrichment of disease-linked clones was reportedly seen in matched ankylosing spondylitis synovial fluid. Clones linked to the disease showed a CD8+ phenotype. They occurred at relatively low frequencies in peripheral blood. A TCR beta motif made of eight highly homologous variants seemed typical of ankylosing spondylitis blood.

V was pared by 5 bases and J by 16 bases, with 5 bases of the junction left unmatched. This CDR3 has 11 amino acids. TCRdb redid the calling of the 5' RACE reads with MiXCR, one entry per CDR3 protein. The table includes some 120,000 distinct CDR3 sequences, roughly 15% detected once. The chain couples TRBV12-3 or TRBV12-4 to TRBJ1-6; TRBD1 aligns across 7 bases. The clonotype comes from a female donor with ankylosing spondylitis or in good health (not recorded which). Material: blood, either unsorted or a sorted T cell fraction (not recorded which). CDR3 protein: CASSRGTVLHF. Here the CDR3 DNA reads TGTGCCAGCAGTCGCGGGACAGTACTCCACTTT.